One and the same sample provided the 10 T cell receptor beta chains below, sequenced in a study of T cell responses to AZD1222 COVID-19 vaccine. Clones were read by immunoSEQ multiplex PCR, and TCRdb kept only the in-frame ones, dropping some. Seen here are 170,000 or so clones, less than 95% observed once, and the top ten hold about 1.4%. The sequencing here drew on peripheral blood, taken on day 0 of AZD1222 vaccination. The receptor source for this set is an adult in good health.

The chain is built from TRBV7-3 and TRBJ2-5; 7 positions match TRBD1. The CDR3 loop spans 15 amino acids. Germline CDR1 is SGHTA and CDR2 is FQGTGA. V was pared by 0 bases and J by 5 bases, with 6 bases of the junction left unmatched. The CDR3 loop is CASSLTATGLETQYF. The CDR3 DNA reads as TGTGCCAGCAGCTTAACGGCGACAGGGCTGGAGACCCAGTACTTC.

This rearrangement joins TRBV10-1 to TRBJ1-6, with D possibly matching TRBD1 (6 bases). The CDR3 has 16 amino acids. From germline, CDR1 is WNHNN and CDR2 SYGVQD (reference sequence). V was shortened by 0 bases and J by 9 bases, with 15 bases between the two germline ends. The DNA for the CDR3 is TGCGCCAGCAGTGAGTCCGCAGGGGACTATGGTTCACCCCTCCACTTT. Protein product: CASSESAGDYGSPLHF.

The genes are TRBV4-1 and TRBJ1-1, with a weak D call TRBD1 (5 bases). V lost 3 bases and J 4 bases, leaving 15 bases between the germline ends. In germline, CDR1 is MGHRA, CDR2 YSYEKL. The CDR3 has 15 amino acids. CDR3 nucleotide sequence: TGCGCCAGCAGCCACCCCGTTGGGGGTATCACTGAAGCTTTCTTT. The encoded protein is CASSHPVGGITEAFF.

This chain uses TRBV19 with TRBJ1-1, with TRBD1 matching 8 bases. The CDR3 extends over 15 amino acids. V was clipped by 3 bases and J by 0 bases; unmatched bases: 3. CDR1 and CDR2 from the germline V gene are LNHDA and SQIVND (reference sequence). The chain's CDR3 is CASSISGGLNTEAFF. The CDR3 DNA is TGTGCCAGTAGTATCTCAGGGGGCCTGAACACTGAAGCTTTCTTT.

CDR3 sequence: CSASSGTYSYEQYF. The CDR3 DNA is TGCAGTGCTAGTTCCGGGACATACTCCTACGAGCAGTACTTC. The rearrangement links TRBV20-1 to TRBJ2-7; tentatively, D is TRBD1 (6 bases). CDR1 is DFQATT, CDR2 SNEGSKA, per germline (reference sequence). The CDR3 spans 14 residues. With 3 bases removed from V and 0 bases from J, the gap between germline ends came to 12 bases.

J is TRBJ1-6 and V is TRBV2; 10 nucleotides agree with TRBD1. Per germline, CDR1 SNHLY and CDR2 FYNNEI. This CDR3 comprises 19 residues. V lost 6 bases and J lost 0; bases outside the gene matches: 11. CDR3 sequence (DNA): TGTGCCAGCAGGGGCCGGGACAGGGGCCGCAGCTCCTATAATTCACCCCTCCACTTT. Amino acid sequence: CASRGRDRGRSSYNSPLHF.

This clone was detected once. The rearrangement joins TRBV19 to TRBJ2-7, with 8 bases lining up with TRBD1. The CDR3 extends over 16 amino acids. J lost 4 bases, V lost 3 bases, and 11 bases had no gene match. Germline V CDR1 and CDR2: LNHDA, SQIVND (reference sequence). CDR3 amino acids: CASSMRGQGAIYEQYF. CDR3 DNA sequence: TGTGCCAGTAGTATGAGAGGGCAGGGGGCAATATACGAGCAGTACTTC.

The rearrangement joins TRBV19 to TRBJ1-2; 7 bases map to TRBD1. The CDR3 is 14 amino acids. CDR1 and CDR2 from the germline V gene are LNHDA and SQIVND (reference sequence). V gave up 6 bases and J gave up 4 bases; unmatched junction bases: 8. The CDR3 is CASRSQGQLYGYTF. DNA for the CDR3: TGTGCCAGTAGGAGCCAGGGACAGCTCTATGGCTACACCTTC.

This rearrangement joins TRBV3-1 (or the pseudogene TRBV3-2) to TRBJ1-6, with TRBD1 matching 9 bases. The V gene end was trimmed by 3 bases and the J gene end by 10 bases; junction bases not matched to a gene: 7. The CDR3 has 15 amino acids. CDR1 is LGHDT, CDR2 YNNKEL, per germline (reference sequence). CDR3 region: CASSQPGQGESPLHF. CDR3 nucleotides: TGTGCCAGCAGCCAGCCGGGACAGGGTGAATCACCCCTCCACTTT.

The CDR3 region is CASSLVGQGDEQFF. The CDR3 DNA is TGTGCCAGCAGCTTAGTCGGACAGGGTGATGAGCAGTTCTTC. The chain combines TRBV11-2 with TRBJ2-1, with 8 bases matching TRBD1. After removal of 1 base from V and 8 bases from J, the junction contained 4 bases not matched to a gene. Germline CDR1 and CDR2: SGHAT and FQNNGV. The CDR3 has 14 amino acids.